This T cell receptor beta chain originates from a study of T cell responses to AZD1222 COVID-19 vaccine listed by TCRdb under 2021. The study in broad terms: TCR sequencing covered over 230 trial participants: 200 to 220 given two doses of AZD1222 and approximately 25 given two doses of MenACWY control vaccine. Trial participants were enrolled by age into subgroups of 18-55, 56-69 and 70-plus years, and around 150, 28 and 57 TCR-sequenced participants, respectively, were included in these subgroups.

Sequences SGHTA (CDR1) and FQGNSA (CDR2) are obtained from the germline V gene. Taken from cysteine to phenylalanine, the CDR3 has 12 residues. Only CDR3 DNA remains: 36 bases, in frame from the first base. V was cut back by 0 bases and J by 5 bases, leaving a gap of 2 bases between them. Points on this clone: Its antigen remains undetermined. It has no much larger one-base neighbor in the sample; base qualities were not kept.

The CDR3 regions of human TCRbeta chains were analyzed by immunosequencing. As for the authors' bioinformatics: Repertoire TCRs were matched against a reference library of SARS-CoV-2-specific TCRs generated with the MIRA antigen-specificity platform. Breadth meant the fraction of unique TCRs that were SARS-CoV-2-associated, whereas depth meant the fraction of total T cells that were SARS-CoV-2-associated. Using the MIRA data, each spike-specific TCR was mapped to the spike region that the TCR reacts to and placed in a CD4 or CD8 class. Log10-transformed breadth and depth values were compared by one-way ANOVA with Sidak's multiple comparisons tests. TCRdb mirrors the immuneACCESS table, restricted to in-frame sequences. Some clones are absent from its copies; in checked studies, under half trace to an unresolved V gene, and the reason for the others is unknown. The V and J calls and clone size were taken over from that table, and D and trimming were inferred from the DNA. The sample records under 150,000 clones, around nine tenths of which are singletons. Roughly 1.5% of the sample lies in the top ten.

On the study overall, not on this receptor specifically: After two AZD1222 doses, both the breadth and the depth of spike-specific TCRs were significantly higher than at day 0 and than in MenACWY recipients. Reportedly, almost half of the unique spike-specific TCRs recognized epitopes lying outside the regions that are mutated in the B.1.351 and B.1.1.7 variants. Only five or six AZD1222 recipients were SARS-CoV-2 seropositive at baseline, limiting conclusions about previously exposed vaccinees. No day 14 peak-response samples were available, so repertoires were characterized only after the peak T cell response. Participants were mostly white British, with more females than males. The authors suggested clonal diversity may have been underestimated. Vaccine-associated CD4 TCRs spanned the whole spike protein, with dominant responses in regions 160-218 and 743-854. In the small 56-69-year group, the increase in depth fell short of significance, most likely because of low power.

The time point label of this sample denotes: about 28 days (+/-7) after the second vaccine dose. AZD1222 recipients whose second dose came at about 4 weeks and those whose second dose came at about 12 weeks were combined into one group, since spike-specific TCR depth and breadth did not differ between the two schedules. Vaccinee samples were obtained from the UK trials COV001 and COV002, which included a single-blind randomized controlled phase 2/3 trial of AZD1222 (ChAdOx1 nCoV-19) in healthy adults. Trial participant PBMC samples were collected at day 0 and day 28 after the second dose for TCRbeta chain sequencing.

Recombination connected TRBV7-2 to TRBJ1-5; no confident D gene assignment can be made. The input for sequencing was peripheral blood, taken 28 days after the second AZD1222 dose. This receptor was taken from an adult who received the AZD1222 COVID-19 vaccine. The CDR3: CASSLAHQPQHF. The nucleotides are TGTGCCAGCAGCTTAGCCCATCAGCCCCAGCATTTT.